These T cell receptor beta chains were read from a single sample in a study of glioma-infiltrating T cells after dendritic cell vaccination. Assay: immunoSEQ multiplex PCR; the TCRdb copy retains only in-frame clones and omits some. The table has about 50,000 clones, around nine tenths seen once. The source material was blood, sampled after dendritic cell vaccination. These receptors all stem from a human donor with glioblastoma. The conserved cysteine and the conserved F or W are not part of the CDR3 here. A clone size is listed for some rows: how often the clone was seen (once, few, many), or a class if it is expanded.

cdr3_aa v_call clone_size j_call
ASSQGLALVRKQF TRBV7-2 once TRBJ2-1
SVGQAYEQY TRBV29-1 . TRBJ2-7
ASSFGQLGFNEQF TRBV5-1 few TRBJ2-1
ASSFSATRDT TRBV5-5 . TRBJ1-2
ASSSSGGSGAQH TRBV28 . TRBJ1-5
AWNRGLDEKLF TRBV30 . TRBJ1-4
ASSLDPRTSGRYYNEQF TRBV11-2 . TRBJ2-1
ASSPSSGSYEQY TRBV4-1 few TRBJ2-7
ASSSRTSGRIYTQY TRBV7-2 . TRBJ2-3
AWKLGVSTGELF TRBV30 . TRBJ2-2
ASTSRGVVSEAF TRBV19 . TRBJ1-1
ASSLGTGRSEAF TRBV5-4 . TRBJ1-1
ASSPGQKYGYT TRBV11-2 . TRBJ1-2
ASSTSGRAGGETQY TRBV19 . TRBJ2-5
SVGERQANYGYT TRBV29-1 . TRBJ1-2
AWSTHGHQPQH TRBV30 . TRBJ1-5
ASSLEMGRVGSPLH TRBV5-1 . TRBJ1-6
ASSISRVWGTEAF TRBV28 . TRBJ1-1
ASSGEQVNTEAF TRBV5-1 . TRBJ1-1
ASSEQGAGQY TRBV10-2 . TRBJ2-7
ASSWGGNPTNEKLF TRBV5-6 . TRBJ1-4
AITSTDREGNVLT TRBV10-3 once TRBJ2-6
ASSVGGVRNEQF TRBV9 . TRBJ2-1
ASSLYQGYGYT TRBV7-3 . TRBJ1-2
ASSDTSGSYNEQF TRBV11-1 . TRBJ2-1
ASSPRTVTDTQY TRBV19 once TRBJ2-3
ASSQDLLVELF TRBV4-3 . TRBJ2-2
ASSVGTAQAF TRBV6-1 . TRBJ1-1
ASSAGQYGYT TRBV9 . TRBJ1-2
ASSLARGVTDEQF TRBV11-3 once TRBJ2-1
ASSYRDRVSDTQY TRBV7-8 . TRBJ2-3
ASSRGRGSTEAF TRBV11-1 once TRBJ1-1
ASRSSGKDNEQF TRBV7-6 . TRBJ2-1
ASSSTGGVIGELF TRBV28 . TRBJ2-2
ASSLVVRGSYPYEQY TRBV5-6 . TRBJ2-7
ASSLTARNTEAF TRBV7-3 . TRBJ1-1
ASSVAQGRQETQY TRBV9 . TRBJ2-5
ASSLVGTGGETQY TRBV7-3 . TRBJ2-5
ASSLVTKETQY TRBV5-4 . TRBJ2-5
SYVADSYNEQF TRBV29-1 . TRBJ2-1
ASSLGAFNEQF TRBV7-7 once TRBJ2-1